The 12 T cell receptor beta chains listed next were all sequenced from one sample in a study of T cell changes during pregnancy in multiple sclerosis. The protocol was immunoSEQ multiplex PCR, while the TCRdb copy is restricted to in-frame clones and leaves out a portion. The table shows 55,000 to 70,000 clones, with around 91% occurring only once. The sequences come from peripheral blood, collected after pregnancy. These receptors were obtained from a female donor with multiple sclerosis, enrolled in a pregnancy study.

CDR3 sequence: CASGGPGAEKETQYF. CDR3 bases: TGTGCCAGCGGCGGTCCGGGAGCGGAAAAAGAGACCCAGTACTTC. The chain employs TRBV6-1 and TRBJ2-5, with D tentatively TRBD2 (6 bases). From germline, CDR1 is MNHNS and CDR2 SASEGT. This CDR3 has 15 amino acids. V was cut by 8 bases and J by 3 bases, with 19 bases left in between.

This rearrangement joins TRBV19 to TRBJ2-7; D may be TRBD1 (5 bases). Trimming removed 6 bases from V and 2 bases from J, with 20 bases in between. The CDR3 is made up of 16 amino acids. Looked up from germline, CDR1 is LNHDA and CDR2 is SQIVND (reference sequence). CDR3 sequence reads: CASSKTVRASTYEQYF. CDR3 bases: TGTGCCAGTAGCAAGACAGTTAGAGCCTCTACCTACGAGCAGTACTTC.

The rearrangement uses TRBV10-1 and TRBJ1-1; D might be TRBD1 (6 bases). The V gene lost 3 bases and the J gene lost 5 bases, with 13 bases spanning the gap. Germline V CDR1 and CDR2: WNHNN, SYGVQD (reference sequence). The CDR3 totals 14 residues. CDR3 nucleotides: TGCGCCAGCAGTGATTCAGGGGAGTGGACTGAAGCTTTCTTT. Its protein product is CASSDSGEWTEAFF.

The genes are TRBV2 and TRBJ2-1; TRBD2 agrees at 16 bases. The CDR3 length is 16 residues. Looked up from germline, CDR1 is SNHLY and CDR2 is FYNNEI. The V segment lost 8 bases and the J segment 4 bases; nucleotides outside the gene matches: 5. The CDR3 DNA reads TGTGCCAGCGGGACTAGCGGGGGGGCCTCGTACAATGAGCAGTTCTTC. As protein: CASGTSGGASYNEQFF.

This clone was found a few times. The V gene is TRBV6-6, the J gene TRBJ1-1; D unresolved. Per germline, CDR1 MNHNY and CDR2 SVGAGI (reference sequence). This CDR3 contains 13 residues. Trimming took off 1 base at V and 3 bases at J, with 6 bases between the two ends. In DNA form, the CDR3 reads TGTGCCAGCAGTTACTTGGAGGACACTGAAGCTTTCTTT. Its protein product is CASSYLEDTEAFF.

In its sample, this clone was seen once. The chain uses TRBV19 and TRBJ1-4, with TRBD1 matching 9 bases. Trimming removed 9 bases from V and 8 bases from J; junction bases left unmatched: 13. This CDR3 comprises 15 residues. The germline V gene has CDR1 LNHDA and CDR2 SQIVND (reference sequence). CDR3 sequence reads: CASLDRGDVGEKLFF. The CDR3 nucleotides are TGTGCCAGCCTGGACAGGGGAGACGTCGGGGAAAAACTGTTTTTT.

The V call is TRBV2, the J call TRBJ1-4; D is perhaps TRBD1 (5 bases). Looked up from germline, CDR1 is SNHLY and CDR2 is FYNNEI. The CDR3 sequence is 13 residues long. V lost 4 bases, J lost 7 bases, and 10 bases lay in between. The CDR3 loop reads CASSVRGGEKLFF. CDR3 in DNA: TGTGCCAGCAGTGTGAGGGGAGGTGAAAAACTGTTTTTT.

The chain has TRBV30 and TRBJ1-1; D gene uncertain. V shed 7 bases and J shed 0 bases, with 18 bases lying between them. The CDR3 runs to 15 residues. CDR1 GTSNPN and CDR2 SVGIG come from the germline V gene (reference sequence). The DNA of the CDR3 is TGTGCCTCCTTTCGCCGCCTGGGCTTGAACACTGAAGCTTTCTTT. This encodes CASFRRLGLNTEAFF.

The chain combines TRBV13 with TRBJ1-1; 10 bases are shared with TRBD1. There are 15 residues in the CDR3. In germline, CDR1 is PRHDT, CDR2 FYEKMQ (reference sequence). The V segment lost 5 bases and the J segment 0 bases; nucleotides outside the gene matches: 3. The CDR3 region is CASSPTGGMNTEAFF. DNA for the CDR3: TGTGCCAGCAGCCCGACAGGGGGCATGAACACTGAAGCTTTCTTT.

The chain is built from TRBV6-5 and TRBJ1-1, with D tentatively TRBD1 (6 bases). CDR3 length: 14 residues. Germline CDR1 and CDR2: MNHEY and SVGAGI. V dropped 6 bases and J dropped 4 bases, with 15 bases sitting between them. The CDR3 reads CASRLQGLRTEAFF. Written as DNA, the CDR3 is TGTGCCAGCAGGCTTCAGGGGCTCCGCACTGAAGCTTTCTTT.

The chain joins TRBV7-9 to TRBJ1-2; 8 positions match TRBD1. The germline V gene encodes CDR1 SEHNR and CDR2 FQNEAQ (reference sequence). V trimming: 4 bases; J trimming: 0 bases; junction bases outside the gene matches: 10. This CDR3 is built from 17 residues. This CDR3 is CASSSAPPTGANYGYTF. For the CDR3, the DNA is TGTGCCAGCAGCTCAGCCCCCCCGACAGGGGCTAACTATGGCTACACCTTC.

The chain has TRBV7-9 and TRBJ1-4, with D possibly being TRBD1 (5 bases). This CDR3 is built from 18 residues. Germline V lookup: CDR1 SEHNR, CDR2 FQNEAQ (reference sequence). V was shortened by 1 base and J by 7 bases, with 22 bases between the two germline ends. The CDR3 here is CASSLGHVSQGYSEKLFF. DNA of the CDR3: TGTGCCAGCAGCTTAGGGCACGTATCGCAGGGTTATAGTGAAAAACTGTTTTTT.